This T cell receptor (beta chain) appears in the sequencing data of a study of T-cell reconstitution after alpha-beta-depleted transplantation in children. CDR3 size: 12 residues. Germline V CDR1 and CDR2: KGHSH, LQKENI. V lost 4 bases, J lost 5 bases, and 8 bases lay in between. The TCRbeta library incorporated unique molecular identifiers. One entry per CDR3 protein results from TCRdb running MiXCR on the PCR reads. The table shows a few hundred thousand distinct CDR3 sequences, with about an eighth occurring only once. This TCR derives from a human donor who donated a stem cell graft to a child with Fanconi anemia. The chain carries TRBV18 and TRBJ2-5; no clear D. Sequences were derived from PBMCs, sampled from the stem cell graft. Written as DNA, the CDR3 is TGTGCCAGCTCACTCGGACCGGAGACCCAGTACTTC. Protein: CASSLGPETQYF. The whole variable domain, filled in from reference TRBV18 and TRBJ2-5, reads NAGVMQNPRHLVRRRGQEARLRCSPMKGHSHVYWYRQLPEEGLKFMVYLQKENIIDESGMPKERFSAEFPKEGPSILRIQQVVRGDSAAYFCASSLGPETQYFGPGTRLLVL.